The clone carrying this T cell receptor beta chain was seen a single time. Antigen specificity is unknown. These data originate in a study of T cell clones after liver transplantation. Study-level background: Post-transplant blood was tracked for graft-donor-reactive T cell clones identified in a pre-transplant mixed lymphocyte reaction. Patients counted as tolerant after at least one year off all immunosuppression, enzymes not exceeding twice normal. HCV positivity affected three of eight recipients; the rest lacked autoimmune or viral indications. General observations from the study: Post-transplant, graft-donor-reactive CD4 TCRbeta sequences in blood dropped significantly in most of the 8 subjects.

Libraries were prepared by immunoSEQ multiplex PCR; TCRdb keeps only in-frame clonotypes and omits some of them. The sample lists roughly 51,000 clones; 55% to 75% were seen once. The clonotype originates from a human patient who received a liver transplant. Some T cells may be graft donor cells. The specimen comprised CD4+ T cells from blood, sampled more than 52 months after liver transplant.

In DNA, the CDR3 is TGTGCCACGTCGTGGGGGCCGGGGAATGGCTACACCTTC. Amino acids: CATSWGPGNGYTF. The V call is TRBV25-1, the J call TRBJ1-2, with a weak D call TRBD1 (6 bases). The germline V gene has CDR1 MGHDK and CDR2 SYGVNS. The CDR3 loop spans 13 amino acids. V was trimmed by 10 bases and J by 6 bases, leaving 18 bases between them.